These 6 T cell receptor beta chains originate from one sample sequenced in a study of blood T cell repertoires in COVID-19. The assay was immunoSEQ multiplex PCR, and TCRdb's table has in-frame clones only and misses some. The profile shows fewer than 150,000 clones, less than 90% of them singletons. The sequenced sample was peripheral blood. The receptors shown here come from a man aged 70 or older who had recovered from COVID-19.

This chain joins TRBV5-1 and TRBJ2-2; TRBD1 might be the D (6 bases). CDR3 length: 15 residues. CDR1 and CDR2 from the germline V gene are SGHRS and YFSETQ. Trimming left V 0 bases short and J 3 bases short, with 9 bases between. The CDR3 sequence: CASSLDEGDTGELFF. In nucleotides, the CDR3 is TGCGCCAGCAGCTTGGATGAGGGGGACACCGGGGAGCTGTTTTTT. The complete variable domain, with remaining parts taken from reference TRBV5-1 and TRBJ2-2, reads KAGVTQTPRYLIKTRGQQVTLSCSPISGHRSVSWYQQTPGQGLQFLFEYFSETQRNKGNFPGRFSGRQFSNSRSEMNVSTLELGDSALYLCASSLDEGDTGELFFGEGSRLTVL.

The chain carries TRBV7-9 and TRBJ1-3, with unresolved D. The V gene lost 5 bases and the J gene lost 4 bases, with 3 bases spanning the gap. Germline V CDR1 and CDR2: SEHNR, FQNEAQ (reference sequence). CDR3 length equals 11 residues. CDR3 in amino acids: CASSQGNTIYF. In nucleotides, the CDR3 is TGTGCCAGCAGCCAGGGAAACACCATATATTTT.

The rearrangement uses TRBV6-5 and TRBJ1-1; 7 nucleotides agree with TRBD1. Looked up from germline, CDR1 is MNHEY and CDR2 is SVGAGI. The V segment lost 0 bases and the J segment 4 bases; nucleotides outside the gene matches: 5. The CDR3 has 15 amino acids. CDR3 amino acids: CASSYSTGRSTEAFF. The CDR3 coding sequence is TGTGCCAGCAGTTACTCGACAGGGAGGAGCACTGAAGCTTTCTTT.

The chain employs TRBV5-1 and TRBJ2-7; 9 bases line up with TRBD1. Germline trimming cut 3 bases from V and 2 bases from J; bases unmatched to any gene: 0. From germline, CDR1 is SGHRS and CDR2 YFSETQ. The CDR3 is 13 amino acids. The CDR3 spells CASSWTGAYEQYF. The CDR3 DNA is TGCGCCAGCAGCTGGACAGGGGCCTACGAGCAGTACTTC.

The CDR3 nucleotides are TGCAGTGCTGAGGGGGGGGTTACGCAGTATTTT. Protein sequence: CSAEGGVTQYF. The chain recombines TRBV20-1 with TRBJ2-3, with D possibly being TRBD2 (7 bases). This CDR3 spans 11 amino acids. Germline loops: CDR1 DFQATT, CDR2 SNEGSKA (reference sequence). Trimming took 5 bases from V and 8 from J, leaving 11 bases between them.

The chain uses TRBV6-5 and TRBJ1-1, with 7 positions matching TRBD1. After removal of 8 bases from V and 4 bases from J, the junction contained 10 bases not matched to a gene. This CDR3 spans 14 amino acids. Germline assignment: CDR1 MNHEY and CDR2 SVGAGI. The CDR3 bases are TGTGCCAGCCGACTAAACAGGGGAGGCACTGAAGCTTTCTTT. Protein sequence: CASRLNRGGTEAFF.